This T cell receptor beta chain is from a study of T cell repertoires in cytomegalovirus infection (dated by TCRdb to about 2019). A note on the overall study: The peptide stimulations were aimed at well-studied HLA-B-restricted epitopes as well as recently identified HLA-C-restricted CMV epitopes, whose presentation resists viral immunomodulation. Because public TCR beta signatures pointed to carriage of CMV infection together with the matching HLA type, the HLA type of each donor mattered for the analysis. What the study reported, not specific to this receptor: The ex vivo response was dominated by HLA-C-restricted CMV-specific TCR beta clonotypes, and the single most frequent clonotype in two of eight donors was supplied by these HLA-C-restricted clonotypes. In both this cohort and an independent cohort of some 380 donors, the cumulative frequency of public TCR beta family members distinguished carriers of CMV infection plus the relevant HLA type.

The treatment or condition label on this specimen signifies: in vitro stimulation with specific CMV peptide epitopes to enrich CMV-specific T cells. These reads were obtained on an Illumina HiSeq 1500. Through fastp at Q25 and MiXCR, TCRdb rebuilt clones from the public reads, retaining in-frame beta chains. For every CDR3 protein sequence, its rows merge into one entry that carries the most common genes and DNA. The sample table contains tens of thousands of distinct CDR3 sequences; only one count was recorded for around 23% of them. The ten largest account for 85% to 90% of the sample. From its cysteine to its phenylalanine, the CDR3 spans 15 amino acids. Just the 45-base CDR3 DNA is kept, in frame starting at base 1. The V and J ends are trimmed by 2 bases and 2 bases, leaving 10 bases between them. Reading the germline V gene gives CDR1 SGHVS and CDR2 FQNEAQ. This clonotype was seen repeatedly, ten times or more. What this receptor recognizes is not known. Within one base of it there is no much larger clone, and no base qualities were kept.

This sequence originates from a human donor in good health (CMV status not recorded). Some clones in this sample may be carry-over from other donors' samples. The sequence is built from TRBV7-8 and TRBJ2-1; tentative D gene TRBD2, with 6 bases matching. Material: CD8+ T cells from cultured PBMCs, obtained from culture after CMV antigen stimulation. This receptor has the CDR3 CASSLNSGPYNEQFF. The nucleotide sequence is TGTGCCAGCAGCTTAAATAGCGGACCCTACAATGAGCAGTTCTTC.